This is a list of T cell receptor beta chains from one sample in a study of cytomegalovirus exposure and HLA in healthy donors. Method: immunoSEQ multiplex PCR; TCRdb's copy keeps in-frame clones and lacks some. The data show under 200,000 clones, approximately 80% seen once. The sequenced material came from PBMCs. The receptors were sampled from a man aged 18 to 30 in good health and CMV-seropositive. CDR3s include the opening cysteine and the closing phenylalanine or tryptophan. Each record gives: V gene, clone size, J gene, D gene, CDR3 DNA, CDR3 protein. A D gene is named only where the DNA matches it firmly. Clone size, where shown, is once, few, many, or a class for clones that have expanded.

TRBV27	NA	TRBJ1-2	TRBD1	TGTGCCAGCAGTCTCAAGGGGACAGGGGGTAAATATGGCTACACCTTC	CASSLKGTGGKYGYTF
TRBV6-6	NA	TRBJ1-1	TRBD1	TGTGCCAGCGACAGGGGGAATATCGAAGCTTTCTTT	CASDRGNIEAFF
TRBV19	NA	TRBJ1-2	TRBD1	TGTGCCAGTAGTATACAACTGGACAGGGACTATGGCTACACCTTC	CASSIQLDRDYGYTF
TRBV9	NA	TRBJ2-6	TRBD1	TGTGCCAGCAGTTCCAATAGGGACAGGGGCATCGGGGCCAACGTCCTGACTTTC	CASSSNRDRGIGANVLTF
TRBV29-1	NA	TRBJ2-7	NA	TGCAGCGTTGAAATAGGAGCTTGGGAGCAGTACTTC	CSVEIGAWEQYF
TRBV6-6	NA	TRBJ1-2	TRBD1	TGTGCCAGCAGTTCGCCGGGACAGTACTATGGCTACACCTTC	CASSSPGQYYGYTF
TRBV11-2	few	TRBJ2-7	NA	TGTGCCAGCAGCTTCCGCGCCGCGGATGCCTACGAGCAGTACTTC	CASSFRAADAYEQYF
TRBV5-6	NA	TRBJ2-1	TRBD1	TGTGCCAGCAGCCGGGGACAGTTCGCGCAGTTCTTC	CASSRGQFAQFF
TRBV4-3	NA	TRBJ2-3	TRBD2	TGCGCCAGCAGCCCCGGGACTATTGAGAGGGATACGCAGTATTTT	CASSPGTIERDTQYF
TRBV6-5	NA	TRBJ2-1	NA	TGTGCCAGCAGACCCAAAACTAGATACAATGAGCAGTTCTTC	CASRPKTRYNEQFF
TRBV11-2	NA	TRBJ2-1	TRBD2	TGTGCCAGCAGCCCCCGGCGGGGGACTCGCTACAATGAGCAGTTCTTC	CASSPRRGTRYNEQFF
TRBV5-1	NA	TRBJ2-2	TRBD1	TGCGCCAGCAGCCGGGACAGTCGAACCGGGGAGCTGTTTTTT	CASSRDSRTGELFF
TRBV5-1	NA	TRBJ2-1	NA	TGCGCCAGCATACAGGGGGGGGGCGGCTCTAATGAGCAGTTCTTC	CASIQGGGGSNEQFF
TRBV19	once	TRBJ1-5	NA	TGTGCCAGTAATTTGGGGGCTGGGCAGCCCCAGCATTTT	CASNLGAGQPQHF
TRBV6-5	NA	TRBJ1-1	NA	TGTGCCTCCAGCACTGAAGCTTTCTTT	CASSTEAFF
TRBV5-1	NA	TRBJ2-7	NA	TGCGCCAGCAGCTTGGTTCCCCGGGAGCAATACGAGCAGTACTTC	CASSLVPREQYEQYF
TRBV18	NA	TRBJ2-7	NA	TGTGCCAGCTCACCCACAGGCTACGAGCAGTACTTC	CASSPTGYEQYF
TRBV2	few	TRBJ2-3	TRBD2	TGTGCCAGCAGTGAACCCGGACTAGCGGGCCTCGCGCAGTATTTT	CASSEPGLAGLAQYF
TRBV6-5	NA	TRBJ2-3	NA	TGTGCCAGCAGTTACGTGAAGCTAGGTCGGCCAGATACGCAGTATTTT	CASSYVKLGRPDTQYF
TRBV7-6	NA	TRBJ2-2	NA	TGTGCCTGGGGGGAGGCTACCGGGGAGCTGTTTTTT	CAWGEATGELFF
TRBV5-6	NA	TRBJ2-6	TRBD1	TGTGCCAGCAGCCTAGGACAGGGGGCGGTTGGGGCCAACGTCCTGACTTTC	CASSLGQGAVGANVLTF
TRBV29-1	NA	TRBJ2-3	TRBD2	TGCAGCGCGGGGGGGGTTGCAGATACGCAGTATTTT	CSAGGVADTQYF
TRBV11-2	NA	TRBJ2-7	NA	TGTGCCAGCAGCTCCGTTAGGGGATCTAAGCACGAGCAGTACTTC	CASSSVRGSKHEQYF
TRBV7-2	NA	TRBJ1-2	NA	TGTGCCAGCAGCAGTCCCGGGAGCAACTATGGCTACACCTTC	CASSSPGSNYGYTF
TRBV10-2	NA	TRBJ2-1	NA	TGCGCCAGCAGTGACTGGTGGGAGTCGGGAGTCTACAATGAGCAGTTCTTC	CASSDWWESGVYNEQFF
TRBV30	NA	TRBJ1-2	NA	TGTGCCTGGAGTGTCACTAGCTATGGCTACACCTTC	CAWSVTSYGYTF
TRBV20-1	NA	TRBJ1-2	NA	TGCAGTGCCCCGAGTCCCCATGGCTACACCTTC	CSAPSPHGYTF
TRBV28	NA	TRBJ1-2	TRBD1	TGTGCCAGCAGCTCGGCTCGGACAGGGGCGGTTGGCTACACCTTC	CASSSARTGAVGYTF
TRBV5-1	NA	TRBJ2-2	TRBD1	TGCGCCAGCAGCTCTGGACAGGGGGCCGGGGAGCTGTTTTTT	CASSSGQGAGELFF
TRBV29-1	NA	TRBJ2-4	NA	TGCAGCGTTATAAGGACGGGGAAAAACATTCAGTACTTC	CSVIRTGKNIQYF
TRBV5-1	NA	TRBJ1-4	NA	TGCGCCAGCAGCCCTGGGGGGGGTCGGAAACTGTTTTTT	CASSPGGGRKLFF